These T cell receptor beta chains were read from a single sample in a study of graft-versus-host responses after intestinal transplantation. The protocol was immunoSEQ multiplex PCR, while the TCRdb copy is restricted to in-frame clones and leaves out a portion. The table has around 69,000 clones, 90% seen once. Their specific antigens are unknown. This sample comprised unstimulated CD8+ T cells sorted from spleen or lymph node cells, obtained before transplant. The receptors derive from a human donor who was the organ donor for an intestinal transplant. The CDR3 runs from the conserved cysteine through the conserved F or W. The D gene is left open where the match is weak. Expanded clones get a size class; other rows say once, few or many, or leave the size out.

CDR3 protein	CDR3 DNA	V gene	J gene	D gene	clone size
CASSEEAIGTATNYGYTF	TGTGCCAGCAGTGAAGAGGCGATCGGGACAGCCACTAACTATGGCTACACCTTC	TRBV6-1	TRBJ1-2	TRBD1	NA
CASSQGGFPYNEQFF	TGCGCCAGCAGCCAGGGAGGGTTTCCCTACAATGAGCAGTTCTTC	TRBV4-1	TRBJ2-1	TRBD2	once
CASSQDADQETQYF	TGCGCCAGCAGCCAAGACGCGGATCAAGAGACCCAGTACTTC	TRBV4-3	TRBJ2-5	NA	once
CASRAGEAFF	TGTGCCAGTAGAGCGGGTGAAGCTTTCTTT	TRBV19	TRBJ1-1	NA	once
CASSIDPEDGSSYNEQFF	TGTGCCAGTAGTATAGACCCGGAGGACGGGAGCAGCTACAATGAGCAGTTCTTC	TRBV19	TRBJ2-1	NA	NA
CASSLGEDRPRPQHF	TGTGCCAGCAGCTTAGGGGAGGACCGTCCCCGGCCCCAGCATTTT	TRBV7-9	TRBJ1-5	NA	NA
CASSLASEPETQYF	TGTGCCAGCAGCTTGGCTAGCGAGCCAGAGACCCAGTACTTC	TRBV5-6	TRBJ2-5	NA	NA
CASSSVLGGGYTF	TGTGCCAGCAGCTCCGTCCTGGGGGGTGGCTACACCTTC	TRBV7-3	TRBJ1-2	NA	NA
CASSQSDTEAFF	TGCGCCAGCAGCCAATCAGACACTGAAGCTTTCTTT	TRBV4-1	TRBJ1-1	NA	NA
CASSPRGQDSNSPLHF	TGTGCCAGCAGCCCCCGTGGTCAGGACTCCAATTCACCCCTCCACTTT	TRBV13	TRBJ1-6	NA	NA
CASRIGQGANTGELFF	TGTGCCAGCAGGATCGGACAGGGGGCGAACACCGGGGAGCTGTTTTTT	TRBV7-8	TRBJ2-2	TRBD1	once
CASSQDGGNSPLHF	TGCGCCAGCAGCCAAGATGGGGGCAATTCACCCCTCCACTTT	TRBV4-3	TRBJ1-6	NA	NA
CASSLWTGGYQETQYF	TGTGCCAGCAGCCTATGGACAGGAGGGTACCAAGAGACCCAGTACTTC	TRBV5-6	TRBJ2-5	NA	NA
CASSLDRTNTGELFF	TGTGCCAGCAGCCTCGACAGGACGAACACCGGGGAGCTGTTTTTT	TRBV27	TRBJ2-2	NA	NA
CASSQAVGLNTEAFF	TGTGCCAGCAGCCAGGCCGTTGGCTTGAACACTGAAGCTTTCTTT	TRBV4-2	TRBJ1-1	NA	NA
CASSSDSPETQYF	TGTGCCAGCAGCTCTGACAGTCCAGAGACCCAGTACTTC	TRBV5-6	TRBJ2-5	NA	NA
CASSPGTQNQETQYF	TGTGCCAGCAGCCCAGGGACACAAAACCAAGAGACCCAGTACTTC	TRBV11-3	TRBJ2-5	NA	NA
CASSSGGVDSGNTIYF	TGTGCCAGCAGTTCCGGGGGTGTTGACTCTGGAAACACCATATATTTT	TRBV27	TRBJ1-3	NA	NA
CASRELLGTSGGF	TGTGCCAGCAGAGAACTCCTCGGGACTAGCGGGGGTTTT	TRBV6-1	TRBJ2-3	TRBD2	NA
CAWSRQGNTEAFF	TGTGCCTGGAGCCGGCAGGGGAACACTGAAGCTTTCTTT	TRBV30	TRBJ1-1	NA	once
CASSYRGGYGYTF	TGTGCCAGCAGTTATCGCGGGGGGTATGGCTACACCTTC	TRBV6-5	TRBJ1-2	NA	NA
CASSLLAGGQNEQFF	TGTGCTAGCAGCTTACTAGCGGGGGGGCAAAATGAGCAGTTCTTC	TRBV7-7	TRBJ2-1	TRBD2	NA
CASAGTGTLSGANVLTF	TGTGCCAGCGCCGGGACAGGGACTCTCTCTGGGGCCAACGTCCTGACTTTC	TRBV18	TRBJ2-6	TRBD1	NA
CASSEGGNYGYTF	TGTGCCAGCAGTGAGGGGGGGAACTATGGCTACACCTTC	TRBV6-4	TRBJ1-2	NA	medium-sized
CASSYSSGKTEAFF	TGTGCCAGCAGTTACTCTTCAGGGAAGACCGAAGCTTTCTTT	TRBV6-5	TRBJ1-1	NA	NA
CASWRGSNQPQHF	TGTGCCAGCTGGCGGGGGAGCAATCAGCCCCAGCATTTT	TRBV6-6	TRBJ1-5	NA	NA
CASFAGTSGGAWDTQYF	TGTGCCAGCTTCGCCGGCACTAGCGGGGGGGCCTGGGATACGCAGTATTTT	TRBV2	TRBJ2-3	TRBD2	once
CASSLWRNSGETQYF	TGCGCCAGCAGCTTGTGGCGGAACTCTGGGGAGACCCAGTACTTC	TRBV5-1	TRBJ2-5	NA	NA
CASRPAGGPDTGELFF	TGTGCCAGCAGACCAGCGGGGGGGCCCGACACCGGGGAGCTGTTTTTT	TRBV27	TRBJ2-2	TRBD2	NA
CASSEGESYGYTF	TGTGCCAGCAGTGAAGGAGAATCCTATGGCTACACCTTC	TRBV6-4	TRBJ1-2	NA	NA
CASSLGAIQETQYF	TGTGCCAGCAGCTTAGGGGCGATACAAGAGACCCAGTACTTC	TRBV7-6	TRBJ2-5	NA	NA
CASSQRAETQYF	TGTGCCAGCAGCCAGCGGGCAGAGACCCAGTACTTC	TRBV14	TRBJ2-5	NA	once
CASSTPDREFPGELFF	TGTGCCAGCAGCACACCAGACAGGGAGTTCCCCGGGGAGCTGTTTTTT	TRBV11-2	TRBJ2-2	TRBD1	once
CSVDRTGSQETQYF	TGCAGCGTTGATCGGACAGGGTCACAAGAGACCCAGTACTTC	TRBV29-1	TRBJ2-5	TRBD1	NA
CASSQGGDRVPPLHF	TGTGCCAGCAGCCAAGGAGGAGACAGGGTGCCACCCCTCCACTTT	TRBV4-2	TRBJ1-6	TRBD1	NA
CASSYQHRVYEQFF	TGTGCCAGCAGTTATCAACACAGGGTCTATGAGCAGTTCTTC	TRBV28	TRBJ2-1	NA	NA
CASSIDGATEAFF	TGTGCCAGTAGTATAGATGGAGCAACTGAAGCTTTCTTT	TRBV19	TRBJ1-1	NA	few
CAWSPSPQVLTF	TGTGCCTGGAGTCCCAGCCCTCAGGTGTTGACGTTT	TRBV30	TRBJ1-6	NA	NA
CASSSGQGPNEKLFF	TGTGCCAGCAGTTCCGGACAGGGTCCTAATGAAAAACTGTTTTTT	TRBV27	TRBJ1-4	TRBD1	NA
CASSIEIGAGYGYTF	TGTGCCAGTAGTATAGAAATTGGGGCCGGATATGGCTACACCTTC	TRBV19	TRBJ1-2	NA	NA
CASSLSGGGYGYTF	TGTGCCAGCTCTTTATCCGGGGGTGGGTATGGCTACACCTTC	TRBV27	TRBJ1-2	NA	NA
CASSWRTAPQASGANVLTF	TGTGCCAGTAGTTGGAGGACAGCCCCACAGGCTTCTGGGGCCAACGTCCTGACTTTC	TRBV19	TRBJ2-6	NA	NA
CASSAGRGVNEQFF	TGTGCCAGCAGTGCGGGGAGGGGAGTGAATGAGCAGTTCTTC	TRBV2	TRBJ2-1	TRBD2	NA
CASSSSSGPGGTF	TGTGCCAGCAGCTCTAGCTCCGGGCCCGGGGGCACCTTC	TRBV7-8	TRBJ1-2	NA	NA